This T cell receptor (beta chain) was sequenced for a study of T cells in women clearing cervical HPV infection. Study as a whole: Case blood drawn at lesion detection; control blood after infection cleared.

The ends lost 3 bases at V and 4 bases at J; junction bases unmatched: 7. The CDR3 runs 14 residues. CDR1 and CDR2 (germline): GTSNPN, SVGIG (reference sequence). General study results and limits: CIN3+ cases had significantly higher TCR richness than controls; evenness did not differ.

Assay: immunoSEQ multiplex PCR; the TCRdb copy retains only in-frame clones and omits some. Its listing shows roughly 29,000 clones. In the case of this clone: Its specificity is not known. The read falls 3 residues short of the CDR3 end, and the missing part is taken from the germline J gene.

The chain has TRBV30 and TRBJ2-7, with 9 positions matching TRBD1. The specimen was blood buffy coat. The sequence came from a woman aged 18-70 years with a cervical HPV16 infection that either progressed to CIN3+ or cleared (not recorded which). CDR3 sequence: CAWSAGTGRYEQYF. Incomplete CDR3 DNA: TGTGCCTGGAGCGCCGGGACAGGGCGTTACGAG.